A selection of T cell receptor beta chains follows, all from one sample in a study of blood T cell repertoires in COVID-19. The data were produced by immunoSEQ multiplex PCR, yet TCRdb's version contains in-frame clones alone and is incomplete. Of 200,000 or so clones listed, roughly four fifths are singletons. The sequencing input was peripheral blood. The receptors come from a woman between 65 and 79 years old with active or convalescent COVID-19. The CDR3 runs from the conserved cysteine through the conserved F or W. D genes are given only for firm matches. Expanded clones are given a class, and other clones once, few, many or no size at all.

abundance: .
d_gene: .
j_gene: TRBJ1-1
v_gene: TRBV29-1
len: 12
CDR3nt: TGCAGCGTTGCAGGAGGGAACACTGAAGCTTTCTTT
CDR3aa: CSVAGGNTEAFF

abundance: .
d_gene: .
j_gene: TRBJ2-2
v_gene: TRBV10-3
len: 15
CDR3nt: TGTGCCATCAGTGGGTCAGCCGCCAACACCGGGGAGCTGTTTTTT
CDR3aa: CAISGSAANTGELFF

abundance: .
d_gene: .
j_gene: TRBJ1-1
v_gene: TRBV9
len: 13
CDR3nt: TGTGCCAGCAGCACCCAGCCCGGGACTGAAGCTTTCTTT
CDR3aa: CASSTQPGTEAFF

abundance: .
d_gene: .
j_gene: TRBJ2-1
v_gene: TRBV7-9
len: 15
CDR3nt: TGTGCCAGCAGTTTCAGGGATCCGACTAGCAATGAGCAGTTCTTC
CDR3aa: CASSFRDPTSNEQFF

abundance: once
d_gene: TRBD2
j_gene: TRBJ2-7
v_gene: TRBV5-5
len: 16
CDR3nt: TGTGCCAGCAGCTTCGCTACCGGGACTAGCTCCTACGAGCAGTACTTC
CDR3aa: CASSFATGTSSYEQYF

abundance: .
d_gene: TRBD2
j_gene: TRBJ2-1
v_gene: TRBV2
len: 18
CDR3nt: TGTGCCAGCAGTGAAGCGGTGGTATGGCGGGAGGCGGACAATGAGCAGTTCTTC
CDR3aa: CASSEAVVWREADNEQFF

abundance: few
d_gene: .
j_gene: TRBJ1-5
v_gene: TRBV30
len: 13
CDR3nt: TGTGCCTGGTCAATGGGAGGGGGACAGCCCCAGCATTTT
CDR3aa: CAWSMGGGQPQHF

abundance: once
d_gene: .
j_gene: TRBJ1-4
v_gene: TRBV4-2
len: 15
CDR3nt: TGTGCCAGCAGCCAAGATCCCAGGTCTAATGAAAAACTGTTTTTT
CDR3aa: CASSQDPRSNEKLFF

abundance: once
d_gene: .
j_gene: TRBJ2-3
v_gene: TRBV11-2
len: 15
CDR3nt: TGTGCCAGCAGCTTAGATCAGGGAAACACAGATACGCAGTATTTT
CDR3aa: CASSLDQGNTDTQYF

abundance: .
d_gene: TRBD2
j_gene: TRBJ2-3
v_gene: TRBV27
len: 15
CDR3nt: TGTGCCAGCAGTTTATTTGCGGGAGGGGTCGGTACGCAGTATTTT
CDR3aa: CASSLFAGGVGTQYF

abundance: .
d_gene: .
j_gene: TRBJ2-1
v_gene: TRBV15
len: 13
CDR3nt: TGTGCCACCAGCCCTCAGAGGTGGAATGAGCAGTTCTTC
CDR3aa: CATSPQRWNEQFF

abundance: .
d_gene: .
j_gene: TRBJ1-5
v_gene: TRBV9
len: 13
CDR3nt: TGTGCCAGCAGCGTAGGGGGCGTTCAGCCCCAGCATTTT
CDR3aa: CASSVGGVQPQHF

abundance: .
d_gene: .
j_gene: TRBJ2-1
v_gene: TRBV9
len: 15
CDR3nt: TGTGCCAGCAGCGTAGACTGGAGCTCCTACAATGAGCAGTTCTTC
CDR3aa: CASSVDWSSYNEQFF

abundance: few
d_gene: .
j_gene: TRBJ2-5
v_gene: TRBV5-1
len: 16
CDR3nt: TGCGCCAGCAGCTTGGGTCCCCCGGGAAGCGGGGAGACCCAGTACTTC
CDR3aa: CASSLGPPGSGETQYF

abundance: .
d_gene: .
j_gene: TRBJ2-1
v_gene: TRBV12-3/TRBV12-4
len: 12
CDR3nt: TGTGCCAGCAGTTTAGTTGAGTACGAGCAGTTCTTC
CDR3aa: CASSLVEYEQFF

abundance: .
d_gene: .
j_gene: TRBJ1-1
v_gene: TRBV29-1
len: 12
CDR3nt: TGCACCGCAGATCAGTCGAACACTGAAGCTTTCTTT
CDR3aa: CTADQSNTEAFF

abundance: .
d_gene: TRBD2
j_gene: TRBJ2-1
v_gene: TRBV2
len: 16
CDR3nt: TGTGCCAGCAGTGAAGAGCTAGCGGGAGTTGTCAATGAGCAGTTCTTC
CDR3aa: CASSEELAGVVNEQFF

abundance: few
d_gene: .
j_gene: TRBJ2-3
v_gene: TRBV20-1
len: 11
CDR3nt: TGCAGTGCCCCCCCCGGAGATACGCAGTATTTT
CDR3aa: CSAPPGDTQYF

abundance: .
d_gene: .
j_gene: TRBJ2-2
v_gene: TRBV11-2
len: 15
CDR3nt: TGTGCCAGCAGCCGGGCTACAGGGAACACCGGGGAGCTGTTTTTT
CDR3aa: CASSRATGNTGELFF

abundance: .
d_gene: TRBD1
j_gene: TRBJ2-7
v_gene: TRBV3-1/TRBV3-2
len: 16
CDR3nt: TGTGCCAGCAGCCAAGATCACAGGGGACGGGTCTACGAGCAGTACTTC
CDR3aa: CASSQDHRGRVYEQYF

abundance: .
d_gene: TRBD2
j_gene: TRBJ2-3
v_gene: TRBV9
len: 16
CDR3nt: TGTGCCAGCAGCGTGACTAGCGGGAGACTCGCGGATACGCAGTATTTT
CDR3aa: CASSVTSGRLADTQYF

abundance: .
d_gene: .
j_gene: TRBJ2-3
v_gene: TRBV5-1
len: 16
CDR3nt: TGCGCCAGCAGCTTGGACGGAGGAGGGTCCACAGATACGCAGTATTTT
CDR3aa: CASSLDGGGSTDTQYF

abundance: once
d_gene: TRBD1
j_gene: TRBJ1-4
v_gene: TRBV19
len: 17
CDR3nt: TGTGCCAGTAACCCAGGGACAGGGAGACCAACTAATGAAAAACTGTTTTTT
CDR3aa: CASNPGTGRPTNEKLFF

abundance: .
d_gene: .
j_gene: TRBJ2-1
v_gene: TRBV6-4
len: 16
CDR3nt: TGTGCCAGCAGTGACTCGAACAGGGTCGCCTACAATGAGCAGTTCTTC
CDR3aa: CASSDSNRVAYNEQFF

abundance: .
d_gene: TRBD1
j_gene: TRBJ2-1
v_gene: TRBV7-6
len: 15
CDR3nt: TGTGCCAGCAGCCCGACAGGGGGCGCCTACAATGAGCAGTTCTTC
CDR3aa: CASSPTGGAYNEQFF

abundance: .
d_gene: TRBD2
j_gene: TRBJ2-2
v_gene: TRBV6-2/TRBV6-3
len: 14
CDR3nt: TGTGCCAGCAGTATTTCTAGCGGCACCGGGGAGCTGTTTTTT
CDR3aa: CASSISSGTGELFF

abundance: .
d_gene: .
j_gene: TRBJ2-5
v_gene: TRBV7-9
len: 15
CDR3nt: TGTGCCAGCAGCCAACAGGGGAGGATCCAAGAGACCCAGTACTTC
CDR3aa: CASSQQGRIQETQYF

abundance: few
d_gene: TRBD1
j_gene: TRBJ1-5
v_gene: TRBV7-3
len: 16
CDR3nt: TGTGCCAGCAGCTCCGCGGACAGGGGTGTCAATCAGCCCCAGCATTTT
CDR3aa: CASSSADRGVNQPQHF

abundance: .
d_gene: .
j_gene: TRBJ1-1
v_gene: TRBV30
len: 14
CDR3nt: TGTGCCTTTAAGGGGACTCTGACGAACACTGAAGCTTTCTTT
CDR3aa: CAFKGTLTNTEAFF

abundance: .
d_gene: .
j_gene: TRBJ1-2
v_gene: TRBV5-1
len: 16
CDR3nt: TGCGCCAGCAGCCCGGGGAGTGGAGGGGCTAACTATGGCTACACCTTC
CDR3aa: CASSPGSGGANYGYTF

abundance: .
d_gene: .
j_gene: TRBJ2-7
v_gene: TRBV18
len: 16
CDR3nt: TGTGCCAGCTCACCGTCCGGGACACGCACCTCCTACGAGCAGTACTTC
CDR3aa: CASSPSGTRTSYEQYF